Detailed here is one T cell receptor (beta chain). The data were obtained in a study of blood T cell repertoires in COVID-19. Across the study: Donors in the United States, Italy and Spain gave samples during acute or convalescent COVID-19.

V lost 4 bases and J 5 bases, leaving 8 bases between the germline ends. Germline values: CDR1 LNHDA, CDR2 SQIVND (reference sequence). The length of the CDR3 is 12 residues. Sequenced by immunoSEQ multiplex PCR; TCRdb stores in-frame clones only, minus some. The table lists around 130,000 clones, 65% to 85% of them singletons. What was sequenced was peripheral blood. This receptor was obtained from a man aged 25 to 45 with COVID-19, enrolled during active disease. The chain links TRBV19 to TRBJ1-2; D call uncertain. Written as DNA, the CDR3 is TGTGCCAGTAGTAAGGAGAAGTATGGCTACACCTTC. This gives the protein CASSKEKYGYTF.